What follows is one TCR beta chain and its context. Noted time point: blood 2 weeks post-SBRT. Treatment noted: 15 Gy SBRT to primary tumor, nephrectomy 4 weeks later. Blood was sampled at baseline, 2 weeks and 4 weeks after SBRT. The patient's renal cell carcinoma had clear cell pathology. The CDR3 sequence is 14 residues long. Per germline, CDR1 MNHEY and CDR2 SVGAGI. Between the trimmed V and J ends, which lost 2 bases and 4 bases, there was a span of 11 bases. This sample is part of a study of radiation and T cells in renal cell carcinoma. The wider study: Nephrectomy followed 15 Gy stereotactic body radiation by 4 weeks.

Data came from immunoSEQ multiplex PCR; TCRdb stores just in-frame clones and leaves some out. The repertoire holds about 150,000 clones, roughly 87% seen once, with around 13% in the top ten. The starting material was blood, obtained from a patient whose treatment included radiotherapy and nephrectomy. The receptor was isolated from a woman aged 50 to 60 with renal cell carcinoma. This chain uses TRBV6-5 with TRBJ1-1; D remains ambiguous. CDR3 DNA: TGTGCCAGCAGTTACGGGCGGGAGTCCACTGAAGCTTTCTTT. Protein: CASSYGRESTEAFF.